This T cell receptor beta chain was captured in a study of beta chain features in type 1 diabetes. Trimming stripped 2 bases from V and 0 bases from J, with 13 bases between. CDR1 and CDR2 from the germline V gene are SGHTS and YDEGEE. This CDR3 has 16 residues. This clone was picked up a small number of times. Every isolated RNA sample was fully reverse transcribed, so sequencing captured expressed TCRB transcripts. Profiled with immunoSEQ multiplex PCR; TCRdb holds only in-frame clones, not every one. The sample includes approximately 340,000 clones, approximately 16% seen only once; the top ten take 0.019%.

The chain links TRBV5-8 to TRBJ2-3, with no clear D. Sequencing input: naive CD4+ T cells from blood. The receptor was isolated from a woman between 18 and 29 years old in good health. Here the CDR3 reads CASSFGTDTSTDTQYF. In DNA form, the CDR3 reads TGTGCCAGCAGCTTCGGTACAGATACTAGCACAGATACGCAGTATTTT.